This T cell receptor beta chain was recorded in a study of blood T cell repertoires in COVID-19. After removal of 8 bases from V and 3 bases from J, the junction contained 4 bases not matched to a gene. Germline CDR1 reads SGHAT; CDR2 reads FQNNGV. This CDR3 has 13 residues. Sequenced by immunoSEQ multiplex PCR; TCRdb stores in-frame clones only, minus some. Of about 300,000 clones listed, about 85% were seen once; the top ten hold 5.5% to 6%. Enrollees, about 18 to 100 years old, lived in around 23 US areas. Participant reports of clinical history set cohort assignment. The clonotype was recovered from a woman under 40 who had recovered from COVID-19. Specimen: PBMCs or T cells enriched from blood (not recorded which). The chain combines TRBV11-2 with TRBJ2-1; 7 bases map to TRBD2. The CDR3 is CASGRGIYNEQFF. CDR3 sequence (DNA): TGTGCCAGCGGGCGGGGGATCTACAATGAGCAGTTCTTC. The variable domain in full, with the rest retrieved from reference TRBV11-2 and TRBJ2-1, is EAGVAQSPRYKIIEKRQSVAFWCNPISGHATLYWYQQILGQGPKLLIQFQNNGVVDDSQLPKDRFSAERLKGVDSTLKIQPAKLEDSAVYLCASGRGIYNEQFFGPGTRLTVL.